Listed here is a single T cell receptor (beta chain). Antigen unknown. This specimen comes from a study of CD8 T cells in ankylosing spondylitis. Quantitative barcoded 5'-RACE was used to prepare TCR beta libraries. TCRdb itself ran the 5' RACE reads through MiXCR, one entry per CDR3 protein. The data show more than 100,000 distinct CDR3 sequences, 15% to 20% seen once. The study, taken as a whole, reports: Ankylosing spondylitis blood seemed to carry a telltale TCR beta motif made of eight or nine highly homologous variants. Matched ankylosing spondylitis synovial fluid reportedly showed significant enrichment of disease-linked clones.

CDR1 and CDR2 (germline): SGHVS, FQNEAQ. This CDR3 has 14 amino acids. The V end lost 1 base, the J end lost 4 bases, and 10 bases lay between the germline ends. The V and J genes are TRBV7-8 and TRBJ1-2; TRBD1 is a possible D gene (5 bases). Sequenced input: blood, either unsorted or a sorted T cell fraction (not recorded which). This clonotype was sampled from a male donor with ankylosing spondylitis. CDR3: CASSLVQGFYGYTF. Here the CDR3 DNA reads TGTGCCAGCAGCTTAGTCCAGGGATTCTATGGCTACACCTTC.